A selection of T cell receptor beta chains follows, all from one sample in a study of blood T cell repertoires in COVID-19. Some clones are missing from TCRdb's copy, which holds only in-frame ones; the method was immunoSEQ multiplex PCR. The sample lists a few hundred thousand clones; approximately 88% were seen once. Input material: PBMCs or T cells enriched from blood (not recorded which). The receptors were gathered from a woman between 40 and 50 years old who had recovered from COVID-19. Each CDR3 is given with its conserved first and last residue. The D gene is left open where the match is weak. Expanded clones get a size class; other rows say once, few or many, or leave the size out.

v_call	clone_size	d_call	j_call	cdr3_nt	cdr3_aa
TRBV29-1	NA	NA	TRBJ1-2	TGCAGCGTTGAAGATTTCACCCGAAATAGAGGCTACACCTTC	CSVEDFTRNRGYTF
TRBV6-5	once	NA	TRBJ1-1	TGTGCCAGCAGGAGGGGAGCGGGGAACACTGAAGCTTTCTTT	CASRRGAGNTEAFF
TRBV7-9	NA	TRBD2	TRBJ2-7	TGTGCCAGCAGCCCGGGTGGGACTAGCGGCACCTACGAGCAGTACTTC	CASSPGGTSGTYEQYF
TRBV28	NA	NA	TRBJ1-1	TGTGCCAGCAGTTACAGCCTGAACACTGAAGCTTTCTTT	CASSYSLNTEAFF
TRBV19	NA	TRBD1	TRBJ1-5	TGTGCCAGTAGTACATATCGACAGGGGGCAGGAAATCAGCCCCAGCATTTT	CASSTYRQGAGNQPQHF
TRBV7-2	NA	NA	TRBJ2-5	TGTGCCAGCAGCTTAGTTGGTTCCACAGGGGAGACCCAGTACTTC	CASSLVGSTGETQYF
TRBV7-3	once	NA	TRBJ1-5	TGTGCCAGCAGCAGACAGAAAGATCAGCCCCAGCATTTT	CASSRQKDQPQHF
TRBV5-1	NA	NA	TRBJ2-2	TGCGCCAGCAGTTTAGGACAGTTAAACACCGGGGAGCTGTTTTTT	CASSLGQLNTGELFF
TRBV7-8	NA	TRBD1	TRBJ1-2	TGTGCCAGCAGCTTAAACTCAGGGGGCGGCTATGGCTACACCTTC	CASSLNSGGGYGYTF
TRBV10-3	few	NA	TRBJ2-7	TGTGCCATCAGTGAGTCGACGGGGACACCGAAGTACGAGCAGTACTTC	CAISESTGTPKYEQYF
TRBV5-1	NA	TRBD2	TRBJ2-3	TGCGCCAGCGGCCTGGGGGGACTAGCGGGAGTGGCCACAGATACGCAGTATTTT	CASGLGGLAGVATDTQYF
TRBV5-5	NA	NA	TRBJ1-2	TGTGCCAGCAGCCTAGTCGGGGGAAGGGACGGCTACACCTTC	CASSLVGGRDGYTF
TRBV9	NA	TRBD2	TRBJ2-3	TGTGCCAGCAATTTACTCGGGAGCGGGACCACAGATACGCAGTATTTT	CASNLLGSGTTDTQYF
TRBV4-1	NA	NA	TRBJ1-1	TGCGCCAGCAGCCGAATCTTACAGGCGAACACTGAAGCTTTCTTT	CASSRILQANTEAFF
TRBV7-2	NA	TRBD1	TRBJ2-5	TGTGCCAGCAGCAGACAACAGGGGTTACGAGAGACCCAGTACTTC	CASSRQQGLRETQYF
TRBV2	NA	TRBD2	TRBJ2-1	TGTGCCAGCACCGAGACTAGCGGGGGAAACAATGAGCAGTTCTTC	CASTETSGGNNEQFF
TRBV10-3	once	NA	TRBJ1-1	TGTGCCATCAGTGAACGGGGTGGTGAGGGCACTGAAGCTTTCTTT	CAISERGGEGTEAFF
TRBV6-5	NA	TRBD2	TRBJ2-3	TGTGCCAGCAGTACGGGACTAGCGGGAGATACGCAGTATTTT	CASSTGLAGDTQYF
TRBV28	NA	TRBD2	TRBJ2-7	TGTGCCAGCGCCCAAGGAGGGACTAGCGGAGTTTACGAGCAGTACTTC	CASAQGGTSGVYEQYF
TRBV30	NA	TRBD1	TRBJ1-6	TGTGCCTGGAGCCCGGGACAGCCTAATTCACCCCTCCACTTT	CAWSPGQPNSPLHF
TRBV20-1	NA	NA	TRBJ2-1	TGCAGTGCTAGCTCCCCAGGGGAGCAGTTCTTC	CSASSPGEQFF
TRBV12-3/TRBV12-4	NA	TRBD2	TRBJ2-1	TGTGCCAGCAGCACCGGGACTAACAATGAGCAGTTCTTC	CASSTGTNNEQFF
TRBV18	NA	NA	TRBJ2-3	TGTGCCAGCTCACCGATTGGAGGGTCCGCCGATACGCAGTATTTT	CASSPIGGSADTQYF
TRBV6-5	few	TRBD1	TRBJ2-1	TGTGCCAGCAGCCTGACAGGGCACGGTGAGCAGTTCTTC	CASSLTGHGEQFF
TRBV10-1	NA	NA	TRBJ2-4	TGCGCCAGCAGTGGGGAGAATCAAAACATTCAGTACTTC	CASSGENQNIQYF
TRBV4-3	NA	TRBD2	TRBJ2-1	TGCGCCAGCAGCCTCCAATGGGCTAGCGGGGGCCGGGACAATGAGCAGTTCTTC	CASSLQWASGGRDNEQFF
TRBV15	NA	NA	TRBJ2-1	TGTGCCACCAGCAGAGATCGTAGTGAACTAGTGGATGAGCAGTTCTTC	CATSRDRSELVDEQFF
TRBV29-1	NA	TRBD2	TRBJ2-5	TGCAGCGCCGTCCGGGGGGGCCAAGAGACCCAGTACTTC	CSAVRGGQETQYF
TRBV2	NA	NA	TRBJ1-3	TGTGCCAGCAGTCGGGGGGGAAACTCTGGAAACACCATATATTTT	CASSRGGNSGNTIYF
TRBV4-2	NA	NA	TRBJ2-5	TGTGCCAGCAGCCAAGTTTCTAGAATGGTTAGGGAGACCCAGTACTTC	CASSQVSRMVRETQYF
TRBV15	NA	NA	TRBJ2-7	TGTGCCACCAGCAGTAGGGGGATAGGCTACGAGCAGTACTTC	CATSSRGIGYEQYF
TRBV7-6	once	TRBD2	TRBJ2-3	TGTGCCAGCAGCTCAACGGGACTAGCGGGAACAGATACGCAGTATTTT	CASSSTGLAGTDTQYF
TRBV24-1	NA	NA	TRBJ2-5	TGTGCCACCAGAACCGCTCGGTTGGGAGGGGGGGAGACCCAGTACTTC	CATRTARLGGGETQYF
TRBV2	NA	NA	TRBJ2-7	TGTGCCAGCACCGCGACCTACGAGCAGTACTTC	CASTATYEQYF